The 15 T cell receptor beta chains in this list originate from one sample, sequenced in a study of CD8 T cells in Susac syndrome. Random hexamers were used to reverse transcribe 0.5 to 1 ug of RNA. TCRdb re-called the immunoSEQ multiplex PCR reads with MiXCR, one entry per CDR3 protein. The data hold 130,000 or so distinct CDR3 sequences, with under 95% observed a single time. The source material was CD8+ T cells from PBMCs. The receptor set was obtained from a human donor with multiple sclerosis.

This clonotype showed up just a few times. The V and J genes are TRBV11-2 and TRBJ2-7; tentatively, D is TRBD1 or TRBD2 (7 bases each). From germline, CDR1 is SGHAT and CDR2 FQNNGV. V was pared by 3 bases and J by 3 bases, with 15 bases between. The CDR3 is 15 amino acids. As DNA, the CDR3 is TGTGCCAGCAGCTTTCCCGGCAGGGGGGGCTACGAGCAGTACTTC. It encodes CASSFPGRGGYEQYF.

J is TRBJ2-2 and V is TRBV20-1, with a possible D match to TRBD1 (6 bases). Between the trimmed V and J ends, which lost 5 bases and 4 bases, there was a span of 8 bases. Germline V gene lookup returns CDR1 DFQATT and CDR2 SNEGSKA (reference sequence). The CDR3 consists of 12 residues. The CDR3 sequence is CSAGGFTGELFF. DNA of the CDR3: TGCAGTGCTGGGGGCTTCACCGGGGAGCTGTTTTTT.

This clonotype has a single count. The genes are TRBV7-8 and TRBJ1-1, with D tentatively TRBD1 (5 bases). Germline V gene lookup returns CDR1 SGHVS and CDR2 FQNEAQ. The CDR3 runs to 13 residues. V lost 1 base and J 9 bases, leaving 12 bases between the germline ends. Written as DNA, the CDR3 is TGTGCCAGCAGCTTAGTGGACAAGCGTAAAGCTTTCTTT. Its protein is CASSLVDKRKAFF.

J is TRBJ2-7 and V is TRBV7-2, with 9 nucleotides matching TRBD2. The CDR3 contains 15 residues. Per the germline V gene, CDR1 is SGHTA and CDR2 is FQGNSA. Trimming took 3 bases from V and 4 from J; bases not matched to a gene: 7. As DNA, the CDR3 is TGTGCCAGCAGCTTTATCGGGCTAGCGGGGTACGAGCAGTACTTC. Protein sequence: CASSFIGLAGYEQYF. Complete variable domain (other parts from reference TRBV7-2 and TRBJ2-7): GAGVSQSPSNKVTEKGKDVELRCDPISGHTALYWYRQSLGQGLEFLIYFQGNSAPDKSGLPSDRFSAERTGGSVSTLTIQRTQQEDSAVYLCASSFIGLAGYEQYFGPGTRLTVT.

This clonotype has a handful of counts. The CDR3 protein is CASSLGTSGAYNEQFF. The CDR3 DNA reads as TGTGCCAGCAGTCTCGGGACTAGCGGGGCCTACAATGAGCAGTTCTTC. The genes are TRBV28 and TRBJ2-1; TRBD2 agrees at 13 bases. The CDR3 sequence is 16 residues long. Germline trimming cut 5 bases from V and 2 bases from J; bases unmatched to any gene: 3. Germline values: CDR1 MDHEN, CDR2 SYDVKM.

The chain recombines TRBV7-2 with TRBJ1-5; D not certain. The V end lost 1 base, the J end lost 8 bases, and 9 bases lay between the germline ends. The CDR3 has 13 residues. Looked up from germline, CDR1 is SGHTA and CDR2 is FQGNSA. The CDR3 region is CASSLEAGEPQHF. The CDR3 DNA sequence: TGTGCCAGCAGCTTAGAGGCGGGAGAGCCCCAGCATTTT. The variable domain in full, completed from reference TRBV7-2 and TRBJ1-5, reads GAGVSQSPSNKVTEKGKDVELRCDPISGHTALYWYRQSLGQGLEFLIYFQGNSAPDKSGLPSDRFSAERTGGSVSTLTIQRTQQEDSAVYLCASSLEAGEPQHFGDGTRLSIL.

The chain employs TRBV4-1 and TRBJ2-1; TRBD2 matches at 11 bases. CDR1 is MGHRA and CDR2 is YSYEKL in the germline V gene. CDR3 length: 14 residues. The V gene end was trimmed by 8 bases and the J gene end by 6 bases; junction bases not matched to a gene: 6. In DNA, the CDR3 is TGCGCCAGCTCCACTAGCGGGAGCCGCAATGAGCAGTTCTTC. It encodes CASSTSGSRNEQFF.

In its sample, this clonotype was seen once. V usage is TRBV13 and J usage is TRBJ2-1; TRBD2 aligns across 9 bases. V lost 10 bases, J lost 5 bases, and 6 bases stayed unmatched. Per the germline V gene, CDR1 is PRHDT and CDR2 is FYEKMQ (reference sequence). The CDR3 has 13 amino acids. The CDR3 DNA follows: TGTGCCATCGCGGGAGGGCCAAACAATGAGCAGTTCTTC. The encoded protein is CAIAGGPNNEQFF.

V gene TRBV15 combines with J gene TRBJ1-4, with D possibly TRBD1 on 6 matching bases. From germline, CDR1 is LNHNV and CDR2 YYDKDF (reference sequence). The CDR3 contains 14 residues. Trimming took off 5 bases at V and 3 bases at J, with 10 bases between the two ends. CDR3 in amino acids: CATSYDRSNEKLFF. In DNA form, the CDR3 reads TGTGCCACCAGCTATGACAGGTCTAATGAAAAACTGTTTTTT.

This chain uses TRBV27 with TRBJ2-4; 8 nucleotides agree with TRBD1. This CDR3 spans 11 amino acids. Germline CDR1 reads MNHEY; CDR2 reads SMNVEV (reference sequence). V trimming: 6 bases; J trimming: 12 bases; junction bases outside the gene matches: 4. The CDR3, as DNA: TGTGCCAGCAGACAGGGGGGAACTCAGTACTTC. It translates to CASRQGGTQYF.

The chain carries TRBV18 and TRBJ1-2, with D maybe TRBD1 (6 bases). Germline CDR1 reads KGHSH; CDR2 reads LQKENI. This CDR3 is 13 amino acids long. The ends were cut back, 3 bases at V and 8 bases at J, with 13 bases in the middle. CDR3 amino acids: CASSPPGQSGYTF. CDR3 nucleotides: TGTGCCAGCTCACCCCCCGGACAGAGCGGCTACACCTTC.

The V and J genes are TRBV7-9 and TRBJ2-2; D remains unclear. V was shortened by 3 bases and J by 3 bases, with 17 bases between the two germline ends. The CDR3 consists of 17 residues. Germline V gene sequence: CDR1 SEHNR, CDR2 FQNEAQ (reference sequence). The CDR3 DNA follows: TGTGCCAGCAGCTTTCCCCCAACGCTGGATTACACCGGGGAGCTGTTTTTT. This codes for CASSFPPTLDYTGELFF.

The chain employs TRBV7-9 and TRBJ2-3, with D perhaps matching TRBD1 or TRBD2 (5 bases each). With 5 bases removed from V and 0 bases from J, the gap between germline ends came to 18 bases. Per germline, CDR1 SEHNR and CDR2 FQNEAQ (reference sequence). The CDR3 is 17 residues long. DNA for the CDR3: TGTGCCAGCAGCCACCCTCGGGGCGTAGTGAGCACAGATACGCAGTATTTT. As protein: CASSHPRGVVSTDTQYF.

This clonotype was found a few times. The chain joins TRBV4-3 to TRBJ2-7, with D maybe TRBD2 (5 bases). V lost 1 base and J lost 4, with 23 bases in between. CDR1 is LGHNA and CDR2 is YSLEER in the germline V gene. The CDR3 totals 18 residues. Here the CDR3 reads CASSQGGKETRPKYEQYF. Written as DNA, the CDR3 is TGCGCCAGCAGCCAAGGAGGGAAGGAAACCCGGCCTAAGTACGAGCAGTACTTC.

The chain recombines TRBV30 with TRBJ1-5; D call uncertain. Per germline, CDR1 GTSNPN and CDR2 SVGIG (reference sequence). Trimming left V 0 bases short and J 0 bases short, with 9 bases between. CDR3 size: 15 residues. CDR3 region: CAWSVSEYSNQPQHF. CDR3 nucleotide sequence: TGTGCCTGGAGTGTATCGGAGTATAGCAATCAGCCCCAGCATTTT. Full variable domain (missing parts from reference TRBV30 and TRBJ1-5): SQTIHQWPATLVQPVGSPLSLECTVEGTSNPNLYWYRQAAGRGLQLLFYSVGIGQISSEVPQNLSASRPQDRQFILSSKKLLLSDSGFYLCAWSVSEYSNQPQHFGDGTRLSIL.